A selection of T cell receptor beta chains follows, all from one sample in a study of cytomegalovirus exposure and HLA in healthy donors. Assay used: immunoSEQ multiplex PCR; TCRdb lists only in-frame clones, some missing. The sample contains roughly 90,000 clones, roughly 80% of which appear only once. Specimen: PBMCs. Receptor source: a man aged 18 to 30 in good health and CMV-seronegative. CDR3s include the opening cysteine and the closing phenylalanine or tryptophan. Not every row has a clone size; where given, it reads once, few, many or a size class.

>TRBV10-1|-|TRBJ1-1
CASSESGRLGTEAFF
>TRBV6-6|-|TRBJ2-1
CASSYRQGIYEQFF
>TRBV5-1|-|TRBJ2-7
CASSLEPIPYEQYF
>TRBV4-2|-|TRBJ2-2
CASSHSRSGQGVAGELFF
>TRBV5-1|-|TRBJ2-1
CASSFRTGFHEQFF
>TRBV9|-|TRBJ2-7
CASSANTDRVGEQYF
>TRBV5-1|-|TRBJ1-4
CASSPSGGSTNEKLFF
>TRBV7-6|-|TRBJ2-1
CASSLIAGSYNEQFF
>TRBV30|-|TRBJ1-2
CAWSARQGADGYTF
>TRBV30|-|TRBJ1-5
CAWSGGSQPQHF
>TRBV30|-|TRBJ2-5
CAWKTSGVGTQYF
>TRBV27|-|TRBJ2-4
CASSTLGEGLKNIQYF
>TRBV5-1|-|TRBJ2-7
CASSQTGGDYEQYF
>TRBV6-5|-|TRBJ2-7
CASSPRDTYEQYF
>TRBV7-8|-|TRBJ1-5
CASSLNSPSNQPQHF
>TRBV6-5|once|TRBJ2-7
CASSRGTAWEQYF
>TRBV28|-|TRBJ1-6
CASKGLHVSPLHF
>TRBV10-3|once|TRBJ2-3
CAITSGSLYTDTQYF
>TRBV10-3|-|TRBJ2-5
CAISESTSGFALETQYF
>TRBV29-1|-|TRBJ1-2
CSVPSGGRSNYGYTF
>TRBV13|-|TRBJ2-3
CASSLGRTRTQYF
>TRBV5-1|-|TRBJ1-5
CASSLQGADQPQHF
>TRBV7-8|-|TRBJ1-6
CASSHAPHNPQGSPLHF
>TRBV2|-|TRBJ1-5
CASSMQGFSNQPQHF
>TRBV4-2|-|TRBJ2-3
CASSQTGGTDTQYF
>TRBV7-9|few|TRBJ2-1
CASSLRGRGFDEQFF
>TRBV7-3|-|TRBJ2-1
CASSLAGGGNEQFF
>TRBV27|-|TRBJ2-5
CASSGGDRGGETQYF
>TRBV7-3|-|TRBJ1-5
CASSQGAHQPQHF
>TRBV7-2|-|TRBJ1-5
CASSPDSLSNQPQHF
>TRBV27|-|TRBJ2-1
CASSRLAGPNEQFF
>TRBV27|-|TRBJ1-5
CASNEGFGNQPQHF
>TRBV7-8|few|TRBJ1-2
CASSLGQGANYGYTF
>TRBV2|-|TRBJ2-7
CASRDRGFGF
>TRBV7-2|-|TRBJ2-5
CASSPRGGRYETQYF
>TRBV2|once|TRBJ2-2
CASSEARSLGELFF
>TRBV2|-|TRBJ2-5
CATQGLPQETQYF
>TRBV14|-|TRBJ2-2
CASSIRTSGDTGELFF
>TRBV5-1|-|TRBJ1-1
CASRLGVPPKMNTEAFF
>TRBV27|-|TRBJ1-1
CASRKQGAGEAFF
>TRBV6-6|-|TRBJ2-1
CASSESGIHDEQFF
>TRBV30|-|TRBJ1-2
CAWGSGVGGYPF
>TRBV2|-|TRBJ1-2
CASTDSYGYTF
>TRBV30|-|TRBJ1-1
CAWSVQVGVTW
>TRBV2|-|TRBJ1-1
CASKTANTEAFF
>TRBV27|-|TRBJ1-5
CASSPGGQGWNQPQHF
>TRBV5-1|few|TRBJ2-1
CASSLGRDSSYNEQFF
>TRBV29-1|-|TRBJ2-7
CSVEAGLGLSYEQYF
>TRBV5-6|-|TRBJ2-1
CASSWGLAGALPPGNEQFF
>TRBV7-9|-|TRBJ2-7
CASSLRGIGEAYEQYF
>TRBV5-4|-|TRBJ1-1
CASSQDRGRGAFF
>TRBV7-7|-|TRBJ2-7
CASSPGRAGGPSAYEQYF
>TRBV19|-|TRBJ1-1
CASTKRGDIGTEAFF
>TRBV6-4|once|TRBJ1-1
CASRSQGFTEAFF
>TRBV5-5|-|TRBJ2-1
CASSSSWSSYNEQFF